A single sample is the source of the 15 T cell receptor beta chains below, sequenced in a study of T cell responses to AZD1222 COVID-19 vaccine. The assay was immunoSEQ multiplex PCR, and TCRdb's table has in-frame clones only and misses some. This repertoire shows around 140,000 clones, 80% to 95% found once; its top ten account for less than 2%. Here the sequenced sample was peripheral blood, taken 28 days after the second AZD1222 dose. These TCRs come from an adult who received the AZD1222 COVID-19 vaccine.

This sequence joins TRBV5-1 and TRBJ2-7; 7 bases match TRBD2. CDR3 length equals 15 residues. V shed 1 base, J shed 6 bases, and the junction held 10 bases outside the gene matches. Germline loops: CDR1 SGHRS, CDR2 YFSETQ. CDR3 residues: CASSLKRDYWVEQYF. Here the CDR3 DNA reads TGCGCCAGCAGCTTGAAGAGGGACTATTGGGTCGAGCAGTACTTC.

Only one count was recorded for this clone. The CDR3 spells CASREGSGSSGNTIYF. The CDR3 DNA sequence: TGTGCCAGCAGAGAGGGCTCCGGCAGCTCTGGAAACACCATATATTTT. This chain joins TRBV28 and TRBJ1-3; D is uncertain. Germline V CDR1 and CDR2: MDHEN, SYDVKM. The CDR3 contains 16 residues. Trimming shortened V by 6 bases and J by 0 bases, and 15 bases separated the two germline ends.

J is TRBJ1-4 and V is TRBV28, with D hard to call. V lost 0 bases and J 5 bases, leaving 10 bases between the germline ends. This CDR3 has 15 residues. Germline V gene lookup returns CDR1 MDHEN and CDR2 SYDVKM. CDR3 region: CASSLWTDGNEKLFF. CDR3 bases: TGTGCCAGCAGTTTATGGACTGATGGGAATGAAAAACTGTTTTTT. Complete variable domain (other parts from reference TRBV28 and TRBJ1-4): DVKVTQSSRYLVKRTGEKVFLECVQDMDHENMFWYRQDPGLGLRLIYFSYDVKMKEKGDIPEGYSVSREKKERFSLILESASTNQTSMYLCASSLWTDGNEKLFFGSGTQLSVL.

The chain links TRBV6-1 to TRBJ1-1; unclear D gene. This CDR3 comprises 15 residues. The V gene lost 0 bases and the J gene lost 4 bases, with 12 bases spanning the gap. CDR1 and CDR2 (germline): MNHNS, SASEGT. The CDR3 region has the DNA TGTGCCAGCAGTGAAGCGGCAGCTACCCCCACTGAAGCTTTCTTT. Its protein product is CASSEAAATPTEAFF.

This chain joins TRBV5-1 and TRBJ1-5; D is unresolved. Trimming took 4 bases from V and 1 from J, leaving 15 bases between them. The CDR3 loop spans 16 amino acids. Germline V CDR1 and CDR2: SGHRS, YFSETQ. The CDR3 is CASSPSVLDSNQPQHF. The CDR3, as DNA: TGCGCCAGCAGCCCCTCTGTGCTGGACAGCAATCAGCCCCAGCATTTT.

The chain has TRBV7-9 and TRBJ1-4; tentatively, D is TRBD1 (5 bases). The CDR3 runs to 14 residues. Germline lookup yields CDR1 SEHNR and CDR2 FQNEAQ (reference sequence). Trimming took off 3 bases at V and 5 bases at J, with 10 bases between the two ends. The CDR3 protein is CASSLGHQNEKLFF. The CDR3 coding sequence is TGTGCCAGCAGCTTGGGGCATCAAAATGAAAAACTGTTTTTT.

The rearrangement uses TRBV5-1 and TRBJ1-2; TRBD1 might be the D (6 bases). This CDR3 has 15 residues. V dropped 0 bases and J dropped 6 bases, with 15 bases sitting between them. Per the germline V gene, CDR1 is SGHRS and CDR2 is YFSETQ. The CDR3 sequence is CASSLVSSGVHGYTF. The CDR3 DNA reads TGCGCCAGCAGCTTGGTATCGTCAGGGGTTCATGGCTACACCTTC.

The chain has TRBV7-9 and TRBJ1-1; D unclear. The length of the CDR3 is 14 residues. Germline assignment: CDR1 SEHNR and CDR2 FQNEAQ (reference sequence). V lost 3 bases to trimming and J lost 4 bases, with 12 bases between them. The chain's CDR3 is CASSLGGTGTEAFF. In DNA form, the CDR3 reads TGTGCCAGCAGCTTGGGAGGAACGGGCACTGAAGCTTTCTTT. Based on the CDR3 plus reference TRBV7-9 and TRBJ1-1, the full variable domain is DTGVSQNPRHKITKRGQNVTFRCDPISEHNRLYWYRQTLGQGPEFLTYFQNEAQLEKSRLLSDRFSAERPKGSFSTLEIQRTEQGDSAMYLCASSLGGTGTEAFFGQGTRLTVV.

The V and J genes are TRBV7-8 and TRBJ2-7; D remains ambiguous. The CDR3 covers 14 residues. Germline lookup yields CDR1 SGHVS and CDR2 FQNEAQ. The germline V and J ends were trimmed by 5 bases and 1 base, with 12 bases remaining between them. This CDR3 is CASSGRRWSYEQYF. In nucleotides, the CDR3 is TGTGCCAGCAGCGGACGCAGATGGTCCTACGAGCAGTACTTC.

Concerning this clone: The junction departs from the called germline gene at one end, perhaps through a read error. This chain links TRBV7-7 with TRBJ2-5, with a tentative D call TRBD2 (6 bases). This CDR3 has 13 amino acids. Germline V gene data show CDR1 as SSHAT and CDR2 as FNYEAQ (reference sequence). The CDR3 reads CASSAGFRETQYF. In DNA, the CDR3 is TGTGCTAGCAGCGCGGGATTTCGGGAGACCCAGTACTTC.

The V call is TRBV7-3, the J call TRBJ1-1; D possibly corresponds to TRBD1 (6 bases). The CDR3 is 14 amino acids. Between the trimmed V and J ends, which lost 6 bases and 4 bases, there was a span of 15 bases. From germline, CDR1 is SGHTA and CDR2 FQGTGA. The CDR3 DNA sequence: TGTGCCAGCAGACCGACCGGGGGGGCCACTGAAGCTTTCTTT. Protein: CASRPTGGATEAFF.

The chain recombines TRBV13 with TRBJ2-4, with D possibly being TRBD1 (5 bases). The CDR3 extends over 14 amino acids. The V and J ends lost 8 bases and 1 base respectively, with 12 bases between them. Germline V lookup: CDR1 PRHDT, CDR2 FYEKMQ (reference sequence). CDR3 sequence reads: CASGLKGAKNIQYF. The CDR3 coding sequence is TGTGCCAGCGGTCTCAAGGGGGCCAAAAACATTCAGTACTTC.

This clone was seen only a few times. The chain uses TRBV12-3 or TRBV12-4 and TRBJ1-4; D unclear. The CDR3 is 12 amino acids. Trimming left V 4 bases short and J 8 bases short, with 8 bases between. The CDR3 sequence: CASSWSEEKLFF. The CDR3 DNA reads as TGTGCCAGCAGTTGGTCGGAGGAAAAACTGTTTTTT.

This clone was counted a few times. The chain employs TRBV6-5 and TRBJ2-2, with D maybe TRBD1 (6 bases). CDR3 length: 15 amino acids. Germline-derived CDR1 and CDR2 are MNHEY and SVGAGI. The ends were cut back, 6 bases at V and 2 bases at J, with 13 bases in the middle. The CDR3 nucleotides read TGTGCCAGCAGCTTCCAGGGGATTAACACCGGGGAGCTGTTTTTT. It specifies CASSFQGINTGELFF.

The V call is TRBV9, the J call TRBJ1-4, with a possible D match to TRBD1 (5 bases). CDR1 is SGDLS, CDR2 YYNGEE, per germline. Trimming pared 3 bases from V and 10 bases from J, leaving 13 bases between. CDR3 length equals 13 residues. The CDR3 region is CASSAPGGAKLFF. DNA for the CDR3: TGTGCCAGCAGCGCCCCCGGGGGAGCAAAACTGTTTTTT. Drawing the rest from reference TRBV9 and TRBJ1-4, the complete variable domain is DSGVTQTPKHLITATGQRVTLRCSPRSGDLSVYWYQQSLDQGLQFLIQYYNGEERAKGNILERFSAQQFPDLHSELNLSSLELGDSALYFCASSAPGGAKLFFGSGTQLSVL.